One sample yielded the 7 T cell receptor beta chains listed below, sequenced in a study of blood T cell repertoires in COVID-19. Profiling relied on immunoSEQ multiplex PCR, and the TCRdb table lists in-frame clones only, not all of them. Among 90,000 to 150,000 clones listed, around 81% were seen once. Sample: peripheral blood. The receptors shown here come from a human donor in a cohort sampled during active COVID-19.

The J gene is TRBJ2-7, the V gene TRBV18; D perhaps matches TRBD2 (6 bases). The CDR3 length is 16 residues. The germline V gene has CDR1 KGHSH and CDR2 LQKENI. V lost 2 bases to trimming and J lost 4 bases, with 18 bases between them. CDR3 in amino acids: CASSPRSYTGRYEQYF. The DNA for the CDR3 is TGTGCCAGCTCACCAAGGTCGTATACGGGGAGGTACGAGCAGTACTTC.

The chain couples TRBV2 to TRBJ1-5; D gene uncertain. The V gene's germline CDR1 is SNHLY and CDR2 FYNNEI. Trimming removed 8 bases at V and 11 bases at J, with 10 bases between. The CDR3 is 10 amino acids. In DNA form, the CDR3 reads TGTGCCAGCGGGGAGACGGCCCAGCATTTT. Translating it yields CASGETAQHF.

For the CDR3, the DNA is TGTGCCAGCAGTTATACTATTGCAGATACGCAGTATTTT. Its translation: CASSYTIADTQYF. The gene calls are TRBV6-2 or TRBV6-3 and TRBJ2-3; D uncertain. The CDR3 spans 13 residues. Germline CDR1 and CDR2: MNHEY and SVGEGT. V was cut by 3 bases and J by 4 bases, with 8 bases left in between.

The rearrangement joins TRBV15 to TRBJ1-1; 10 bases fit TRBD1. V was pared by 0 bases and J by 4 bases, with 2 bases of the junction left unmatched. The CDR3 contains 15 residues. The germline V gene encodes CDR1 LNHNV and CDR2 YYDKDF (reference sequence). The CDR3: CATSRDRDRGTEAFF. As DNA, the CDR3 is TGTGCCACCAGCAGAGATAGGGACAGGGGCACTGAAGCTTTCTTT.

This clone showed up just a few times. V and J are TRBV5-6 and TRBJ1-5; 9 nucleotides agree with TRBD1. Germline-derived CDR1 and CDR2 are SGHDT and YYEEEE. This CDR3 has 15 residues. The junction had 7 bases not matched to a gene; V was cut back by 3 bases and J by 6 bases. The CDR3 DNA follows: TGTGCCAGCAGCTCCCGGGACAGGGTTGTTCAGCCCCAGCATTTT. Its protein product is CASSSRDRVVQPQHF. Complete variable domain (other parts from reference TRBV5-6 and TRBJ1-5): DAGVTQSPTHLIKTRGQQVTLRCSPKSGHDTVSWYQQALGQGPQFIFQYYEEEERQRGNFPDRFSGHQFPNYSSELNVNALLLGDSALYLCASSSRDRVVQPQHFGDGTRLSIL.

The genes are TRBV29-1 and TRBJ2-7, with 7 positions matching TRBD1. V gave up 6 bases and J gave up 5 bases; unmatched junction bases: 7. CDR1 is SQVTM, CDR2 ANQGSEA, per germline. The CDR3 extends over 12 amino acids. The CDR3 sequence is CSVKGQSDEQYF. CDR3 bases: TGCAGCGTAAAGGGACAGTCTGACGAGCAGTACTTC.

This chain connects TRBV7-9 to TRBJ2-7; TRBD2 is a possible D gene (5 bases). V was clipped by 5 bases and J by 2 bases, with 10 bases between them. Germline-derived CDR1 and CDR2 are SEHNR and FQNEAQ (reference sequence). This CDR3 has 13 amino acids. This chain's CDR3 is CASSLDGTYEQYF. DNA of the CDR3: TGTGCCAGCAGCCTGGACGGGACCTACGAGCAGTACTTC.